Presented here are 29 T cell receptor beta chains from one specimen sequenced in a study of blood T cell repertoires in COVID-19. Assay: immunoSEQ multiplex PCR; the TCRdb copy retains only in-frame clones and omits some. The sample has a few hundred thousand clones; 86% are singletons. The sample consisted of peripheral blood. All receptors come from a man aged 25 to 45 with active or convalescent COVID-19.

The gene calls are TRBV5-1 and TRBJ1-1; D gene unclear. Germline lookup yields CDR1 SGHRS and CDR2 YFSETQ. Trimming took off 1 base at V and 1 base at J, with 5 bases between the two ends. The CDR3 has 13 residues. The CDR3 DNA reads TGCGCCAGCAGCTTGTTACAGAACACTGAAGCTTTCTTT. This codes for CASSLLQNTEAFF.

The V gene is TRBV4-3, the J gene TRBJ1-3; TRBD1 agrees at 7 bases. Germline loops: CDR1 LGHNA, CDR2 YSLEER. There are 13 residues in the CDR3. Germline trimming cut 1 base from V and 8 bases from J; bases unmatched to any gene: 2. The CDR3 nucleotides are TGCGCCAGCAGCCAAGCGAGGGGGCACACCATATATTTT. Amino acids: CASSQARGHTIYF.

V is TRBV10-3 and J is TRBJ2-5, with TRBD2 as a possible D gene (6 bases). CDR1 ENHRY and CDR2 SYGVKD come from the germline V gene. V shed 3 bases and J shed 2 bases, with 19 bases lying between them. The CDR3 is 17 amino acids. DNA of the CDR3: TGTGCCATCAGTGAAGGAAGGGGCGCGGGGCGACAAGAGACCCAGTACTTC. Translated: CAISEGRGAGRQETQYF.

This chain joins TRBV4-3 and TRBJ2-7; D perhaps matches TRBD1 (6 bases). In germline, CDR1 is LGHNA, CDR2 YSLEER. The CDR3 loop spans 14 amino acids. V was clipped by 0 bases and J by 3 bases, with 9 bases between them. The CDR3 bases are TGCGCCAGCAGCCAAGAGCAGGGGAGCTACGAGCAGTACTTC. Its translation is CASSQEQGSYEQYF.

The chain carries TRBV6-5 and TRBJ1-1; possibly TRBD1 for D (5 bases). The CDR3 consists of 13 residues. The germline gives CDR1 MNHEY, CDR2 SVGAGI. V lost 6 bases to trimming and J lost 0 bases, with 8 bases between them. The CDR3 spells CASRQGVNTEAFF. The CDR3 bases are TGTGCCAGCAGACAAGGGGTGAACACTGAAGCTTTCTTT.

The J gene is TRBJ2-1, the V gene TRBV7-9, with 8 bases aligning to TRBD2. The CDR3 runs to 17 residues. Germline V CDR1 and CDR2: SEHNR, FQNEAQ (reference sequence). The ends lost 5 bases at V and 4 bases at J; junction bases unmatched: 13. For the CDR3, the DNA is TGTGCCAGCAGCAATCCCTCAGCAGCGGGGGCGTACAATGAGCAGTTCTTC. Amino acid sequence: CASSNPSAAGAYNEQFF.

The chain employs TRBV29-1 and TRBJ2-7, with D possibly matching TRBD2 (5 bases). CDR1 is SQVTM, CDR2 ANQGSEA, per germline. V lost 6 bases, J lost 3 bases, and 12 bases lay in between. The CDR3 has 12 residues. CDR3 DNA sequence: TGCAGCGTCCGACGGGATTACTACGAGCAGTACTTC. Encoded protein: CSVRRDYYEQYF.

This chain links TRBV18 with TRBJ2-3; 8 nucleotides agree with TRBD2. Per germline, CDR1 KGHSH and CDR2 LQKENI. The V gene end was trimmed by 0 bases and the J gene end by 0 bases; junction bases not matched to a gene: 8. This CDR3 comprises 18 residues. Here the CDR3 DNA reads TGTGCCAGCTCACCACCGGGGCTAGCGGGCGTTAGCACAGATACGCAGTATTTT. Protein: CASSPPGLAGVSTDTQYF.

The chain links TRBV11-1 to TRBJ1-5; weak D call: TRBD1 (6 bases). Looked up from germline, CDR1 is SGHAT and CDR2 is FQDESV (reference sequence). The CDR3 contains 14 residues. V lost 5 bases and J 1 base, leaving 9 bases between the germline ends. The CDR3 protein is CASSPDSSNQPQHF. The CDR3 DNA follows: TGTGCCAGCAGCCCGGACAGCAGCAATCAGCCCCAGCATTTT. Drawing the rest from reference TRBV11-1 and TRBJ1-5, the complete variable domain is EAEVAQSPRYKITEKSQAVAFWCDPISGHATLYWYRQILGQGPELLVQFQDESVVDDSQLPKDRFSAERLKGVDSTLKIQPAELGDSAMYLCASSPDSSNQPQHFGDGTRLSIL.

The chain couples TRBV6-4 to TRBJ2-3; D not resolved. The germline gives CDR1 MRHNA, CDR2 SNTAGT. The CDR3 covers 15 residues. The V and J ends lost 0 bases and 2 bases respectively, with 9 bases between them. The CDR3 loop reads CASSDSTAPTDTQYF. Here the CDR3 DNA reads TGTGCCAGCAGTGACTCAACAGCCCCCACAGATACGCAGTATTTT.

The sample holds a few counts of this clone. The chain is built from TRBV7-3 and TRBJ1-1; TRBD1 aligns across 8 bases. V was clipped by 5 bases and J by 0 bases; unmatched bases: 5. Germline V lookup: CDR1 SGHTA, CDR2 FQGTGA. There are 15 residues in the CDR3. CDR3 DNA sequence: TGTGCCAGCAGCACGACAGGGGTGATGAACACTGAAGCTTTCTTT. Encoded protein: CASSTTGVMNTEAFF.

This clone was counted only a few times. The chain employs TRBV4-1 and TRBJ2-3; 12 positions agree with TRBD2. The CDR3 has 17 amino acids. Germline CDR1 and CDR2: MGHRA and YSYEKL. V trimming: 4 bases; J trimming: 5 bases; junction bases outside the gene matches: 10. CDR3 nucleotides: TGCGCCAGCAGCCCCGGACCTAGCGGGGGGGCCTTAGATACGCAGTATTTT. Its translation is CASSPGPSGGALDTQYF.

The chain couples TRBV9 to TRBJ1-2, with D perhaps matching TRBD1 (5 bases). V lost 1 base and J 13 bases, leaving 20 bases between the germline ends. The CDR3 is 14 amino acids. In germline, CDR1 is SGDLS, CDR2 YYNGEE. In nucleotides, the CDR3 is TGTGCCAGCAGCGTAAAGAGGGACTCTCATGTTCGCACCTTC. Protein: CASSVKRDSHVRTF.

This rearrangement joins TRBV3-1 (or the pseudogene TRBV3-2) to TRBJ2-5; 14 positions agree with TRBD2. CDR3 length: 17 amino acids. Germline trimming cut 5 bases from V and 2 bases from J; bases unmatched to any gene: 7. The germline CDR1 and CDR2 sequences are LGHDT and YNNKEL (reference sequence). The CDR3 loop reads CASSSRLAGGFQETQYF. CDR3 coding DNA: TGTGCCAGCAGCTCCAGACTAGCGGGGGGGTTTCAAGAGACCCAGTACTTC.

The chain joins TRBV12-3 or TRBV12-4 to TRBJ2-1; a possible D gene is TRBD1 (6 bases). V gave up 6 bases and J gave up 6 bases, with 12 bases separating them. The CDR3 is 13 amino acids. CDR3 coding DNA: TGTGCCAGCAGCTTAAAACAGGGCAATGAGCAGTTCTTC. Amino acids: CASSLKQGNEQFF.

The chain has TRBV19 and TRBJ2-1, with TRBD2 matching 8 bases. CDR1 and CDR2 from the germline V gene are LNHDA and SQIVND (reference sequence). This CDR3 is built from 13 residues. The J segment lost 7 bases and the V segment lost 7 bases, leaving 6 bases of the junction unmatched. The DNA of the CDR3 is TGTGCCAGTACATGGGCTAGCGGGAATGAGCAGTTCTTC. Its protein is CASTWASGNEQFF. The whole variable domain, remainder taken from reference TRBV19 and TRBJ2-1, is DGGITQSPKYLFRKEGQNVTLSCEQNLNHDAMYWYRQDPGQGLRLIYYSQIVNDFQKGDIAEGYSVSREKKESFPLTVTSAQKNPTAFYLCASTWASGNEQFFGPGTRLTVL.

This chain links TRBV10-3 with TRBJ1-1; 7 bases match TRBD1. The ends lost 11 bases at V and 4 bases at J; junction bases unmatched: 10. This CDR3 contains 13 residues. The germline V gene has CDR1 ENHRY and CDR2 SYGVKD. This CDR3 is CAVEGQGGTEAFF. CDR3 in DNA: TGTGCCGTTGAAGGGCAGGGGGGCACTGAAGCTTTCTTT.

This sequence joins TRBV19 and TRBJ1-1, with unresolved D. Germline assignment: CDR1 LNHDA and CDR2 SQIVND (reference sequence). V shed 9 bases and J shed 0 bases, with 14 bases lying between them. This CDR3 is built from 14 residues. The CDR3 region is CASMGRTVNTEAFF. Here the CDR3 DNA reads TGTGCCAGCATGGGTCGAACAGTGAACACTGAAGCTTTCTTT.

CDR3 bases: TGTGCCAGCAGCCCGGACAGGGGGACACAAGAGACCCAGTACTTC. Translating it yields CASSPDRGTQETQYF. The chain links TRBV7-9 to TRBJ2-5; 10 bases are shared with TRBD1. CDR1 and CDR2 from the germline V gene are SEHNR and FQNEAQ (reference sequence). This CDR3 is built from 15 residues. Trimming took 5 bases from V and 2 from J; bases not matched to a gene: 5.

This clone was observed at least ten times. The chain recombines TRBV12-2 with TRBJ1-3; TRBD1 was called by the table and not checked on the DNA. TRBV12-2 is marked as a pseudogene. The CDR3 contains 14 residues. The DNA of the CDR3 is TGTGCAAGTCGCTTGGACAGGTCTGGAAACACCATATATTTT. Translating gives CASRLDRSGNTIYF.

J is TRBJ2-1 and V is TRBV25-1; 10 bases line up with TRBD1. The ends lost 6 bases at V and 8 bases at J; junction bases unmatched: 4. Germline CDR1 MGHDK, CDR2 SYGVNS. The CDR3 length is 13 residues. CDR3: CASRDRGFDEQFF. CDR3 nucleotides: TGTGCCAGCAGGGACAGGGGGTTCGATGAGCAGTTCTTC.

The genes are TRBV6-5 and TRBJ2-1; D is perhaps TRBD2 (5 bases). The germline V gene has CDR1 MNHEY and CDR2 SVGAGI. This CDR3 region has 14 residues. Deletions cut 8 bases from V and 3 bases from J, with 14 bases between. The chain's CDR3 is CASQSGDHYNEQFF. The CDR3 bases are TGTGCCAGCCAAAGCGGAGATCACTACAATGAGCAGTTCTTC.

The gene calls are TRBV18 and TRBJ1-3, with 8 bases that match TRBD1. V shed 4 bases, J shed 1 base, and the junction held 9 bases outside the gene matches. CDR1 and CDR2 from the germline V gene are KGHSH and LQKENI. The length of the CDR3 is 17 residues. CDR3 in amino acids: CASSRQTTGASGNTIYF. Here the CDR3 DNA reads TGTGCCAGCTCACGGCAAACGACAGGGGCTTCTGGAAACACCATATATTTT.

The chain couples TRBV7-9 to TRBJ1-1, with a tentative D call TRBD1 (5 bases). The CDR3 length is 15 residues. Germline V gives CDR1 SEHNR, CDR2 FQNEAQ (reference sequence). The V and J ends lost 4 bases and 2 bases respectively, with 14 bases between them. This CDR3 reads CASSSPGQGNTEAFF. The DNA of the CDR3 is TGTGCCAGCAGCTCCCCTGGACAAGGAAACACTGAAGCTTTCTTT.

The CDR3 region has the DNA TGTGCCAGCAGCTTTGGCAGCTACAATGAGCAGTTCTTC. This codes for CASSFGSYNEQFF. The V and J genes are TRBV11-2 and TRBJ2-1; the D is unclear. The CDR3 loop spans 13 amino acids. V shed 3 bases and J shed 3 bases, with 6 bases lying between them. Germline V CDR1 and CDR2: SGHAT, FQNNGV.

The CDR3 nucleotides read TGCAGCGCCTCGGGACAGGGGAGCGAGCAGTTCTTC. Translating it yields CSASGQGSEQFF. This chain joins TRBV29-1 and TRBJ2-1, with 10 bases lining up with TRBD1. Trimming at V came to 7 bases and at J to 10 bases, leaving 7 bases not matched to a gene. Per germline, CDR1 SQVTM and CDR2 ANQGSEA. This CDR3 region has 12 residues.

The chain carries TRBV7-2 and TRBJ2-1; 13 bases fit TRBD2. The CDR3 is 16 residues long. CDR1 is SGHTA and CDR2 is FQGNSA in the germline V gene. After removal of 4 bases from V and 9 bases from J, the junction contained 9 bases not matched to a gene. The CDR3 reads CASSSRLAGGEGEQFF. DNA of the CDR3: TGTGCCAGCAGCTCCAGACTAGCGGGGGGAGAGGGTGAGCAGTTCTTC. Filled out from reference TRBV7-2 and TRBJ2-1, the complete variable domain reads GAGVSQSPSNKVTEKGKDVELRCDPISGHTALYWYRQSLGQGLEFLIYFQGNSAPDKSGLPSDRFSAERTGGSVSTLTIQRTQQEDSAVYLCASSSRLAGGEGEQFFGPGTRLTVL.

The CDR3 nucleotides read TGCGCCAGCAGCAATCCCCCCGGAGGGAGGGAGCAGTTCTTC. Translation gives CASSNPPGGREQFF. The rearrangement joins TRBV5-1 to TRBJ2-1; D is perhaps TRBD2 (6 bases). Trimming left V 4 bases short and J 10 bases short, with 18 bases between. The CDR3 covers 14 residues. Germline loops: CDR1 SGHRS, CDR2 YFSETQ.

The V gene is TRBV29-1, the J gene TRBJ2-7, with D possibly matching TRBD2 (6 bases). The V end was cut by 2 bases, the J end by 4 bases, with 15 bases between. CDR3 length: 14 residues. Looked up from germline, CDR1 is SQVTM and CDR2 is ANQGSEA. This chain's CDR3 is CSVEWGTGGYEQYF. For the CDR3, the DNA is TGCAGCGTTGAATGGGGGACCGGGGGTTACGAGCAGTACTTC.